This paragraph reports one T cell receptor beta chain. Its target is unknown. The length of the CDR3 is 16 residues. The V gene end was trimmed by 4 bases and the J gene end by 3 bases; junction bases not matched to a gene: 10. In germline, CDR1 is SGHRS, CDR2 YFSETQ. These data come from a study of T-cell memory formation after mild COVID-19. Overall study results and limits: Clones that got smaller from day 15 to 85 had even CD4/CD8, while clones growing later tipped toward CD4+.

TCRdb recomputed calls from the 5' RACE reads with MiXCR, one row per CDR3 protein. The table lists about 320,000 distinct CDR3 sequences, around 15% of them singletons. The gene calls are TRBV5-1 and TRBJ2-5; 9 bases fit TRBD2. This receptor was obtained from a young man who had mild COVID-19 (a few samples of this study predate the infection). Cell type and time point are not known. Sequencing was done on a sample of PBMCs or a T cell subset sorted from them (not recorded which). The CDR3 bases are TGCGCCAGCAGCCGGGGTGCGGGGGGGCCCGAAGAGACCCAGTACTTC. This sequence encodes CASSRGAGGPEETQYF.